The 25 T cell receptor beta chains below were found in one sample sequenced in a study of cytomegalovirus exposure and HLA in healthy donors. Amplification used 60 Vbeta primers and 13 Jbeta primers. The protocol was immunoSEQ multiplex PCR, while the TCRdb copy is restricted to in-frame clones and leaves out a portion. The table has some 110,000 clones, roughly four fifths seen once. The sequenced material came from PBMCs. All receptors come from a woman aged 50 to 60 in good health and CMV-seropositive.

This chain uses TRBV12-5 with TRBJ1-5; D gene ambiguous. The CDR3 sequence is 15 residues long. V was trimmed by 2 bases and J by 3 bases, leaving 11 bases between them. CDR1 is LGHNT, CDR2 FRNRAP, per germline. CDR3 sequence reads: CASGLSGPFNQPQHF. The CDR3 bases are TGTGCTAGTGGTTTGAGCGGGCCTTTCAATCAGCCCCAGCATTTT.

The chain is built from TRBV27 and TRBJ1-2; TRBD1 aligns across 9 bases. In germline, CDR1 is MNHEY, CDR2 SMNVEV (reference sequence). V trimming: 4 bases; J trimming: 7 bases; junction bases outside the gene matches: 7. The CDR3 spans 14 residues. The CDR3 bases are TGTGCCAGCAGTTCGTTCGGGACAGGGTTTGGCTACACCTTC. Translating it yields CASSSFGTGFGYTF.

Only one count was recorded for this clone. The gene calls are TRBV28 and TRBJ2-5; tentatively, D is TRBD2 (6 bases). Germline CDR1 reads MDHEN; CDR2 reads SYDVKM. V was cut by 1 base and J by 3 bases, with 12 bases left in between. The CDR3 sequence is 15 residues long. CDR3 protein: CASSLSTGVKETQYF. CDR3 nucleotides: TGTGCCAGCAGTTTATCAACGGGGGTTAAAGAGACCCAGTACTTC.

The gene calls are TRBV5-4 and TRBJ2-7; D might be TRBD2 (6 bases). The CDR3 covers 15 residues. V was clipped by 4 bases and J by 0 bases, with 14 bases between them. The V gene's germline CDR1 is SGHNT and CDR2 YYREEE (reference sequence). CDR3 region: CASSQVEGSSYEQYF. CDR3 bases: TGTGCCAGCAGCCAAGTGGAGGGGTCCTCCTACGAGCAGTACTTC.

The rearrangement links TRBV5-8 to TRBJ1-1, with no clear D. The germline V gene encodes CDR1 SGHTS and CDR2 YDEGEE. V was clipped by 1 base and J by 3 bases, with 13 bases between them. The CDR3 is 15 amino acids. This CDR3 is CASSLRWAFDTEAFF. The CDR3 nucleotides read TGTGCCAGCAGCTTGCGATGGGCGTTCGACACTGAAGCTTTCTTT.

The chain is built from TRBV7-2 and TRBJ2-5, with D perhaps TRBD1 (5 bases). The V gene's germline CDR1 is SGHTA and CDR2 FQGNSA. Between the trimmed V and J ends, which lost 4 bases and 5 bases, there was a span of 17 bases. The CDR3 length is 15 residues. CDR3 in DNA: TGTGCCAGCAGCTGGACCGCGAGTCAGGGTGAGACCCAGTACTTC. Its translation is CASSWTASQGETQYF.

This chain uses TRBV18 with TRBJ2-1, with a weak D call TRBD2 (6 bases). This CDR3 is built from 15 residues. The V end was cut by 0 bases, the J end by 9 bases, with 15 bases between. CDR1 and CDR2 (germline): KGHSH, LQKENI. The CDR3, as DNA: TGTGCCAGCTCACCACCGTCAGGAGGGTTAGGTGAGCAGTTCTTC. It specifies CASSPPSGGLGEQFF.

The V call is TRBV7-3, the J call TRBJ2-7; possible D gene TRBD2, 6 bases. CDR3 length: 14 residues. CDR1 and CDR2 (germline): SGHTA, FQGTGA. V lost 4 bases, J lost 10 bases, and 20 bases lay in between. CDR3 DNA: TGTGCCAGCAGCTCGTCCCGGGACTCCATTCGTCAGTACTTC. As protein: CASSSSRDSIRQYF.

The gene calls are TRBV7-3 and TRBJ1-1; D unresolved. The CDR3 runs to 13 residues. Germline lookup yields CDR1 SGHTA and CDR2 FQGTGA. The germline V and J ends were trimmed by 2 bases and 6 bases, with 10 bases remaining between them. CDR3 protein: CASSLVGNSEAFF. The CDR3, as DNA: TGTGCCAGCAGCTTAGTTGGTAACTCTGAAGCTTTCTTT.

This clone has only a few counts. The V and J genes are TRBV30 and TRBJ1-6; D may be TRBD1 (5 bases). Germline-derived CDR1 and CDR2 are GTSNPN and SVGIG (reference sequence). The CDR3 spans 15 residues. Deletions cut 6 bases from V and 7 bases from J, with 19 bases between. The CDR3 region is CACIFRGSGNSPLHF. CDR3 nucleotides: TGTGCCTGCATTTTTCGGGGGTCTGGGAATTCACCCCTCCACTTT.

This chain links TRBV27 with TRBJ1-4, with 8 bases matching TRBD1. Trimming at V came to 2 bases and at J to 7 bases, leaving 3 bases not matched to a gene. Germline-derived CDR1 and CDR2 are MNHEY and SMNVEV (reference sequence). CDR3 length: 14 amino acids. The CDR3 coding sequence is TGTGCCAGCAGTTTAAACAGGGGGGTTGAAAAACTGTTTTTT. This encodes CASSLNRGVEKLFF. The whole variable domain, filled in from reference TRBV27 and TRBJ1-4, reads EAQVTQNPRYLITVTGKKLTVTCSQNMNHEYMSWYRQDPGLGLRQIYYSMNVEVTDKGDVPEGYKVSRKEKRNFPLILESPSPNQTSLYFCASSLNRGVEKLFFGSGTQLSVL.

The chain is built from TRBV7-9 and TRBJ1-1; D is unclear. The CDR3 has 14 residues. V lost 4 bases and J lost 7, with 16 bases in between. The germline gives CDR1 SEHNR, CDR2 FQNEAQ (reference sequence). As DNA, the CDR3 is TGTGCCAGCAGCTCGACTCGCCCAGAAATTGAAGCTTTCTTT. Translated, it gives CASSSTRPEIEAFF.

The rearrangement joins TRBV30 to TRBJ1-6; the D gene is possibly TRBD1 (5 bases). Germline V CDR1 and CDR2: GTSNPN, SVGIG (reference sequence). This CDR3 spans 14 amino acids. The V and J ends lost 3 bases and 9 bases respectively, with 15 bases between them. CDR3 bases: TGTGCCTGGAGATTTGGGACGGGGGGTTCACCCCTCCACTTT. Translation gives CAWRFGTGGSPLHF.

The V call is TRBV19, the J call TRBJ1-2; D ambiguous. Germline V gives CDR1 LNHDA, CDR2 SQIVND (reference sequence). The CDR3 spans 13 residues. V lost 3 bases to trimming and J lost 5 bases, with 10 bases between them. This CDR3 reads CASSIGQAYGYTF. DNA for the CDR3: TGTGCCAGTAGTATTGGTCAGGCGTATGGCTACACCTTC.

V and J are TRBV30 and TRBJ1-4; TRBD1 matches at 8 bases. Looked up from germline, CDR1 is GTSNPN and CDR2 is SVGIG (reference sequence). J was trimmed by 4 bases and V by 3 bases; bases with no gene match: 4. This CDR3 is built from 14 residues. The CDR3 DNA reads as TGTGCCTGGAGGGGGGACAGGAATAATGAAAAACTGTTTTTT. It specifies CAWRGDRNNEKLFF.

CDR3 bases: TGTGCCAGCAGTCCCCGGGACAGGGGCCCTACTAACTATGGCTACACCTTC. Translation gives CASSPRDRGPTNYGYTF. V usage is TRBV28 and J usage is TRBJ1-2; 10 nucleotides line up with TRBD1. The germline CDR1 and CDR2 sequences are MDHEN and SYDVKM. The CDR3 has 17 residues. V trimming: 5 bases; J trimming: 0 bases; junction bases outside the gene matches: 9.

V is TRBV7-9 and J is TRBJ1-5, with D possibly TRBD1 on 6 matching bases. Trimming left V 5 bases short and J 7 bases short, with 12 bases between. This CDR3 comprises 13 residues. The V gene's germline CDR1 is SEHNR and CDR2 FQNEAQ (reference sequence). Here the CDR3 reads CASSPGVGQPQHF. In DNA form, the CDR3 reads TGTGCCAGCAGCCCAGGGGTTGGACAGCCCCAGCATTTT.

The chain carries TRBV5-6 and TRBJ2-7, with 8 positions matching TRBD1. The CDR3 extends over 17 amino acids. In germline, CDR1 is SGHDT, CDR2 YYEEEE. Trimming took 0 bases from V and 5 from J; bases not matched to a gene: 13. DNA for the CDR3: TGTGCCAGCAGCTTGGTGGGGACAGGAGATTGGAGCCACGAGCAGTACTTC. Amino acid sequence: CASSLVGTGDWSHEQYF.

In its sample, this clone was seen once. In DNA form, the CDR3 reads TGCGCCAGCAGCTTGGCACCGGGACAGGGGAGCTACACCTTC. It translates to CASSLAPGQGSYTF. The chain joins TRBV5-1 to TRBJ1-2; 10 nucleotides match TRBD1. The V segment lost 0 bases and the J segment 9 bases; nucleotides outside the gene matches: 5. The CDR3 sequence is 14 residues long. In germline, CDR1 is SGHRS, CDR2 YFSETQ.

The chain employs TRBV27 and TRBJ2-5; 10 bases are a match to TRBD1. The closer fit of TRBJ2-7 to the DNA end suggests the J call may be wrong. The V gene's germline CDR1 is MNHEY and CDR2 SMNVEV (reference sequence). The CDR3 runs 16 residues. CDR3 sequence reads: CASSLGEGTGAYEQYF. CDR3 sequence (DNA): TGTGCCAGCAGTTTAGGGGAAGGGACAGGGGCCTACGAGCAGTACTTC.

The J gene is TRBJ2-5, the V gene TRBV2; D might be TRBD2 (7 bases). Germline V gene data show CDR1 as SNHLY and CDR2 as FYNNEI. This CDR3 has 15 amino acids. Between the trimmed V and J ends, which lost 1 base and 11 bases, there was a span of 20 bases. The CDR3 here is CASSEVGGPDWGQYF. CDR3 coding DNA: TGTGCCAGCAGTGAAGTCGGGGGGCCCGACTGGGGGCAGTACTTC.

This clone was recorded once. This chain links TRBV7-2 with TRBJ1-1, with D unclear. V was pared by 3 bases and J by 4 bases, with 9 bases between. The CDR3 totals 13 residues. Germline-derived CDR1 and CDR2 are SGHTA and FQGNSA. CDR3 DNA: TGTGCCAGCAGCTTCGACGACACCACTGAAGCTTTCTTT. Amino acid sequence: CASSFDDTTEAFF. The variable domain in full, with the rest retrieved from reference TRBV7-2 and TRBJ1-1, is GAGVSQSPSNKVTEKGKDVELRCDPISGHTALYWYRQSLGQGLEFLIYFQGNSAPDKSGLPSDRFSAERTGGSVSTLTIQRTQQEDSAVYLCASSFDDTTEAFFGQGTRLTVV.

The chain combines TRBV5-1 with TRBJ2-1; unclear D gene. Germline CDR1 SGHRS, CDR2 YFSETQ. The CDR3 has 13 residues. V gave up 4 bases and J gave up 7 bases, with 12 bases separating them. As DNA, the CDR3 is TGCGCCAGCAGCCTTTACCAAGAGAATGAGCAGTTCTTC. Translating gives CASSLYQENEQFF.

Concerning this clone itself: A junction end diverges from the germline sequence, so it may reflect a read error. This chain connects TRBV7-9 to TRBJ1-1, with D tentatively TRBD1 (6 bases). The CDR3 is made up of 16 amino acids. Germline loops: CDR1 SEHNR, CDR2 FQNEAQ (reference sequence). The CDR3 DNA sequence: TGTTCCAGCAGCCCCAGCAGGGGTGGACTGAACACTGAAGCTTTCTTT. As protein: CSSSPSRGGLNTEAFF.

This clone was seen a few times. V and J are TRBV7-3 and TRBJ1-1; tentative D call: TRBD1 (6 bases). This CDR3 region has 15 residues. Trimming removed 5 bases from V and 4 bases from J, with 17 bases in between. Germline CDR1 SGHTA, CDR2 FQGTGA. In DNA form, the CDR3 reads TGTGCCAGCAGCCCTCAGACAGGCCGAAGCACTGAAGCTTTCTTT. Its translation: CASSPQTGRSTEAFF.